A single sample gave rise to the 27 T cell receptor beta chains below, sequenced in a study of cytomegalovirus exposure and HLA in healthy donors. Assay: immunoSEQ multiplex PCR; the TCRdb copy retains only in-frame clones and omits some. This sample yields some 120,000 clones, of which 85% to 90% are seen a single time; around 1.2% belongs to the top ten. The sequenced sample consisted of PBMCs. These receptors originate from a woman aged 18 to 35 in good health and CMV-seronegative.

J is TRBJ2-5 and V is TRBV28, with a tentative D call TRBD2 (6 bases). The germline V gene has CDR1 MDHEN and CDR2 SYDVKM. This CDR3 comprises 15 residues. V shed 3 bases and J shed 5 bases, with 16 bases lying between them. The CDR3 sequence: CASSFAEGSRETQYF. CDR3 in DNA: TGTGCCAGCAGTTTCGCGGAGGGCTCCCGGGAGACCCAGTACTTC. The entire variable domain, with the rest obtained from reference TRBV28 and TRBJ2-5, is as follows: DVKVTQSSRYLVKRTGEKVFLECVQDMDHENMFWYRQDPGLGLRLIYFSYDVKMKEKGDIPEGYSVSREKKERFSLILESASTNQTSMYLCASSFAEGSRETQYFGPGTRLLVL.

J is TRBJ2-7 and V is TRBV19; maybe TRBD2 (9 bases). Germline V gives CDR1 LNHDA, CDR2 SQIVND (reference sequence). The V gene lost 4 bases and the J gene lost 5 bases, with 24 bases spanning the gap. The CDR3 has 17 amino acids. The CDR3: CASSTGQGIAGAHEQYF. CDR3 in DNA: TGTGCCAGTAGTACCGGACAGGGAATAGCGGGAGCCCACGAGCAGTACTTC.

This sequence joins TRBV7-2 and TRBJ2-5; 10 positions match TRBD2. CDR1 and CDR2 from the germline V gene are SGHTA and FQGNSA. The CDR3 is 13 amino acids. Unmatched junction bases numbered 0, after V lost 6 bases and J lost 2 bases. The CDR3 protein is CASRLAGQETQYF. The CDR3 nucleotides are TGTGCCAGCAGACTAGCGGGGCAAGAGACCCAGTACTTC.

The chain uses TRBV29-1 and TRBJ2-5; 10 bases match TRBD1. After removal of 6 bases from V and 1 base from J, the junction contained 5 bases not matched to a gene. From germline, CDR1 is SQVTM and CDR2 ANQGSEA. The CDR3 is made up of 14 amino acids. CDR3 protein: CSVRDRGFQETQYF. The DNA for the CDR3 is TGCAGCGTCCGGGACAGGGGTTTCCAAGAGACCCAGTACTTC. Drawing the rest from reference TRBV29-1 and TRBJ2-5, the complete variable domain is SAVISQKPSRDICQRGTSLTIQCQVDSQVTMMFWYRQQPGQSLTLIATANQGSEATYESGFVIDKFPISRPNLTFSTLTVSNMSPEDSSIYLCSVRDRGFQETQYFGPGTRLLVL.

The rearrangement joins TRBV30 to TRBJ2-3; D not certain. CDR3 length: 11 residues. Per germline, CDR1 GTSNPN and CDR2 SVGIG (reference sequence). V shed 7 bases and J shed 5 bases, with 10 bases lying between them. The CDR3 loop reads CASGLLDTQYF. The CDR3 DNA reads as TGTGCCTCCGGGTTGTTAGATACGCAGTATTTT.

V gene TRBV5-1 combines with J gene TRBJ1-3; perhaps TRBD1 as D (6 bases). CDR1 and CDR2 from the germline V gene are SGHRS and YFSETQ. With 1 base removed from V and 4 bases from J, the gap between germline ends came to 9 bases. The CDR3 extends over 14 amino acids. As DNA, the CDR3 is TGCGCCAGCAGCTTGCCCGGGACAGGAAACACCATATATTTT. This translates into CASSLPGTGNTIYF.

V usage is TRBV28 and J usage is TRBJ2-1; D remains ambiguous. Germline V gene data show CDR1 as MDHEN and CDR2 as SYDVKM. The CDR3 has 12 residues. V lost 5 bases and J lost 7, with 9 bases in between. CDR3: CASSPPGNEQFF. In nucleotides, the CDR3 is TGTGCCAGCAGTCCGCCCGGTAATGAGCAGTTCTTC.

J is TRBJ1-2 and V is TRBV6-5; TRBD1 aligns across 11 bases. V lost 6 bases and J lost 4; bases outside the gene matches: 4. Germline assignment: CDR1 MNHEY and CDR2 SVGAGI. The CDR3 is 14 residues long. CDR3 nucleotides: TGTGCCAGCAGGCCCGGGACAGGGGGCTATGGCTACACCTTC. Residues: CASRPGTGGYGYTF.

J is TRBJ1-4 and V is TRBV6-1, with a possible D match to TRBD1 (6 bases). The CDR3 spans 13 residues. From germline, CDR1 is MNHNS and CDR2 SASEGT. V was pared by 8 bases and J by 6 bases, with 13 bases between. The CDR3 DNA sequence: TGTGCCAGCCGAACGGCAGGGGATGAAAAACTGTTTTTT. Its protein product is CASRTAGDEKLFF.

The CDR3 reads CASSSQTSGGGDTQYF. The CDR3 DNA reads as TGCGCCAGCAGCTCGCAGACTAGCGGGGGTGGAGATACGCAGTATTTT. The V gene is TRBV5-1, the J gene TRBJ2-3; 12 bases align to TRBD2. The CDR3 is 16 residues long. Trimming removed 3 bases from V and 5 bases from J; junction bases left unmatched: 7. Germline lookup yields CDR1 SGHRS and CDR2 YFSETQ.

This sequence joins TRBV7-9 and TRBJ2-7; 10 bases fit TRBD1. The V segment lost 5 bases and the J segment 5 bases; nucleotides outside the gene matches: 15. The V gene's germline CDR1 is SEHNR and CDR2 FQNEAQ (reference sequence). This CDR3 spans 17 amino acids. The CDR3: CASSGSGTGVTPHEQYF. CDR3 bases: TGTGCCAGCAGCGGCTCCGGGACAGGGGTCACTCCCCACGAGCAGTACTTC. The complete variable domain, with remaining parts taken from reference TRBV7-9 and TRBJ2-7, reads DTGVSQNPRHKITKRGQNVTFRCDPISEHNRLYWYRQTLGQGPEFLTYFQNEAQLEKSRLLSDRFSAERPKGSFSTLEIQRTEQGDSAMYLCASSGSGTGVTPHEQYFGPGTRLTVT.

This CDR3 is CASSESTRDREETGELFF. CDR3 DNA sequence: TGCGCCAGCAGTGAGTCGACACGGGACAGGGAAGAAACCGGGGAGCTGTTTTTT. The J gene is TRBJ2-2, the V gene TRBV10-1, with 9 bases fitting TRBD1. J was trimmed by 5 bases and V by 0 bases; bases with no gene match: 10. CDR1 and CDR2 from the germline V gene are WNHNN and SYGVQD (reference sequence). This CDR3 is 18 amino acids long.

The chain employs TRBV10-1 and TRBJ2-7; D not resolved. Trimming left V 9 bases short and J 0 bases short, with 21 bases between. The CDR3 loop spans 16 amino acids. Germline CDR1 reads WNHNN; CDR2 reads SYGVQD (reference sequence). CDR3 nucleotide sequence: TGCGCCAGTCTCCCCCGGCGGCAGCGAAACTCCTACGAGCAGTACGTC. It translates to CASLPRRQRNSYEQYV.

This chain links TRBV5-1 with TRBJ1-1; TRBD1 matches 8 bases. CDR3 length equals 16 residues. Germline lookup yields CDR1 SGHRS and CDR2 YFSETQ. V was clipped by 4 bases and J by 0 bases; unmatched bases: 8. The CDR3 DNA reads as TGCGCCAGCAGCCTTCGGACAGGGCTCTTGAACACTGAAGCTTTCTTT. It codes for CASSLRTGLLNTEAFF.

The chain recombines TRBV4-2 with TRBJ2-3, with 8 bases fitting TRBD2. This CDR3 is built from 16 residues. Germline CDR1 reads LGHNA; CDR2 reads YNFKEQ. J was trimmed by 2 bases and V by 1 base; bases with no gene match: 5. CDR3 bases: TGTGCCAGCAGCCAAGGACGGGAGGGTGACACAGATACGCAGTATTTT. This codes for CASSQGREGDTDTQYF.

V and J are TRBV7-6 and TRBJ2-1; the match to TRBD1 covers 10 bases. The CDR3 contains 15 residues. V was clipped by 3 bases and J by 4 bases; unmatched bases: 3. Per germline, CDR1 SGHVS and CDR2 FNYEAQ. The CDR3, as DNA: TGTGCCAGCAGCTTGACAGGGGGCTCATACAATGAGCAGTTCTTC. Its translation: CASSLTGGSYNEQFF. The whole variable domain, remainder taken from reference TRBV7-6 and TRBJ2-1, is GAGVSQSPRYKVTKRGQDVALRCDPISGHVSLYWYRQALGQGPEFLTYFNYEAQQDKSGLPNDRFSAERPEGSISTLTIQRTEQRDSAMYRCASSLTGGSYNEQFFGPGTRLTVL.

The chain uses TRBV6-1 and TRBJ1-2; no clear D gene. Between the trimmed V and J ends, which lost 3 bases and 7 bases, there was a span of 18 bases. Germline V gives CDR1 MNHNS, CDR2 SASEGT. The CDR3 contains 15 residues. The CDR3 DNA sequence: TGTGCCAGCAGTGACACGGGATCCCCAGATCGTGGCTACACCTTC. It codes for CASSDTGSPDRGYTF.

V is TRBV6-6 and J is TRBJ1-3, with unresolved D. The CDR3 covers 14 residues. Trimming took 5 bases from V and 3 from J, leaving 11 bases between them. Looked up from germline, CDR1 is MNHNY and CDR2 is SVGAGI (reference sequence). The CDR3 region is CASSLDGNGNTIYF. The CDR3 DNA reads TGTGCCAGCAGTCTGGACGGGAATGGAAACACCATATATTTT.

Turning to this clone: In the same sample, other DNA sequences code for this CDR3. V gene TRBV27 combines with J gene TRBJ2-3; D gene uncertain. The length of the CDR3 is 12 residues. The V and J ends lost 5 bases and 5 bases respectively, with 8 bases between them. The germline gives CDR1 MNHEY, CDR2 SMNVEV (reference sequence). The CDR3 sequence is CASSPYGDTQYF. As DNA, the CDR3 is TGTGCCAGCAGTCCCTACGGAGATACGCAGTATTTT.

The V call is TRBV28, the J call TRBJ2-7; TRBD1 aligns across 11 bases. Germline assignment: CDR1 MDHEN and CDR2 SYDVKM. The CDR3 is 15 residues long. The trim removed 5 bases at V and 3 bases at J, leaving 6 bases unmatched. The CDR3 bases are TGTGCCAGCAGTACGGGACAGGGGGGATTCTACGAGCAGTACTTC. This sequence encodes CASSTGQGGFYEQYF.

This chain uses TRBV28 with TRBJ2-2, with D perhaps matching TRBD2 (6 bases). V lost 3 bases and J 5 bases, leaving 13 bases between the germline ends. This CDR3 comprises 15 residues. In germline, CDR1 is MDHEN, CDR2 SYDVKM. CDR3 sequence reads: CASSLGGSRTGELFF. CDR3 nucleotides: TGTGCCAGCAGTTTGGGGGGAAGTAGGACCGGGGAGCTGTTTTTT. Filled out from reference TRBV28 and TRBJ2-2, the complete variable domain reads DVKVTQSSRYLVKRTGEKVFLECVQDMDHENMFWYRQDPGLGLRLIYFSYDVKMKEKGDIPEGYSVSREKKERFSLILESASTNQTSMYLCASSLGGSRTGELFFGEGSRLTVL.

The gene calls are TRBV14 and TRBJ1-6; 10 bases agree with TRBD1. The germline gives CDR1 SGHDN, CDR2 FVKESK. The CDR3 consists of 16 residues. Unmatched junction bases numbered 6, after V lost 3 bases and J lost 7 bases. CDR3 sequence reads: CASSHFGTGENSPLHF. CDR3 sequence (DNA): TGTGCCAGCAGCCACTTTGGGACAGGGGAAAATTCACCCCTCCACTTT.

The rearrangement joins TRBV7-9 to TRBJ2-1; possible D gene TRBD2, 5 bases. Trimming took off 5 bases at V and 4 bases at J, with 12 bases between the two ends. The CDR3 has 14 amino acids. CDR1 is SEHNR, CDR2 FQNEAQ, per germline (reference sequence). DNA for the CDR3: TGTGCCAGCAGCCCTGGAGGCCGGTACAATGAGCAGTTCTTC. The encoded protein is CASSPGGRYNEQFF.

The rearrangement uses TRBV11-2 and TRBJ2-2, with D unresolved. Germline V gives CDR1 SGHAT, CDR2 FQNNGV. The CDR3 loop spans 12 amino acids. V was trimmed by 3 bases and J by 6 bases, leaving 5 bases between them. Written as DNA, the CDR3 is TGTGCCAGCAGCTTCCAGTCCGGGGAGCTGTTTTTT. It is translated as CASSFQSGELFF.

The chain combines TRBV6-5 with TRBJ1-3; 7 nucleotides align to TRBD1. Germline V lookup: CDR1 MNHEY, CDR2 SVGAGI. This CDR3 spans 14 amino acids. V lost 2 bases to trimming and J lost 4 bases; unmatched junction nucleotides: 2. CDR3 in amino acids: CASSYQGEGNTIYF. The CDR3 region has the DNA TGTGCCAGCAGTTACCAGGGGGAAGGAAACACCATATATTTT.

The chain has TRBV6-5 and TRBJ2-6; D is unresolved. V lost 5 bases and J lost 7, with 9 bases in between. CDR1 is MNHEY and CDR2 is SVGAGI in the germline V gene. This CDR3 has 13 amino acids. CDR3 residues: CASSALSANVLTF. DNA of the CDR3: TGTGCCAGCAGTGCTTTAAGCGCCAACGTCCTGACTTTC.

The chain's CDR3 is CASSGDTSYEQYF. CDR3 DNA: TGCGCCAGCAGCGGGGACACCTCCTACGAGCAGTACTTC. V gene TRBV5-1 combines with J gene TRBJ2-7, with D possibly being TRBD1 (6 bases). Germline V gives CDR1 SGHRS, CDR2 YFSETQ. This CDR3 contains 13 residues. The V and J ends lost 4 bases and 0 bases respectively, with 8 bases between them.